This TCR beta chain was captured in a study of PD-1 blockade in classical Hodgkin lymphoma. Profiled with immunoSEQ multiplex PCR; TCRdb holds only in-frame clones, not every one. The table has approximately 22,000 clones, 80% seen once; the top ten hold about 7.2%. Study-level findings and limits: The study reported lower baseline TCR diversity in newly diagnosed patients than in healthy donors. What drove the repertoire differences, possibly disease activity or prior therapy, has not been defined. Researchers reported that CD4+ TCR diversity, though not CD8+, rose significantly by C4D1.

Per germline, CDR1 SGHTS and CDR2 YDEGEE. The CDR3 length is 12 residues. The V gene lost 5 bases and the J gene lost 10 bases, with 13 bases spanning the gap. With respect to this clone: What it binds is unknown.

The time point denotes: cycle 4 day 1 (C4D1), after less than seven weeks of nivolumab. There was relapse after autologous stem cell transplantation in every patient, and there was variation in brentuximab vedotin exposure. The chain combines TRBV5-8 with TRBJ2-1; D is unclear. The sample was peripheral blood mononuclear cells (PBMCs), taken before the fourth cycle of nivolumab. The clonotype was recovered from a human donor with classical Hodgkin lymphoma. Written as DNA, the CDR3 is TGTGCCAGCAGAAAAGACTCGAGGGAGCAGTTCTTC. Translation gives CASRKDSREQFF.